Below are 25 T cell receptor beta chains sequenced from a single sample in a study of response to subunit inactivated influenza vaccine. TCRdb reprocessed the RT-PCR reads with MiXCR, giving one entry per CDR3 protein. The sample holds 500,000 to 750,000 distinct CDR3 sequences; 12% to 15% are singletons and the top ten take 11%. The sample in question was PBMCs from blood, obtained about 12 days after vaccination. All receptors derive from a man in his forties or fifties who received an inactivated influenza vaccine.

This clonotype occurred a few times. The V gene is TRBV20-1, the J gene TRBJ2-1; TRBD2 matches 11 bases. Trimming took 7 bases from V and 7 from J; bases not matched to a gene: 12. The germline CDR1 and CDR2 sequences are DFQATT and SNEGSKA (reference sequence). The CDR3 loop spans 15 amino acids. The CDR3: CSVPPLAGGRNEQFF. Written as DNA, the CDR3 is TGCAGTGTCCCACCCTTAGCGGGGGGGCGGAATGAGCAGTTCTTC.

The chain's CDR3 is CSARDVAGPDTQYF. CDR3 sequence (DNA): TGCAGTGCTAGAGATGTTGCGGGGCCAGATACGCAGTATTTT. This chain uses TRBV20-1 with TRBJ2-3; D may be TRBD2 (6 bases). Germline V lookup: CDR1 DFQATT, CDR2 SNEGSKA (reference sequence). The CDR3 spans 14 residues. The V and J ends lost 0 bases and 4 bases respectively, with 11 bases between them.

The V gene is TRBV2, the J gene TRBJ2-1; weak D call: TRBD1 (6 bases). Germline CDR1 SNHLY, CDR2 FYNNEI. Trimming stripped 7 bases from V and 4 bases from J, with 20 bases between. This CDR3 comprises 16 residues. Here the CDR3 reads CASTKEEGGEYNEQFF. The CDR3 coding sequence is TGTGCCAGCACCAAAGAAGAAGGGGGAGAGTACAATGAGCAGTTCTTC.

This clonotype was seen only a few times. The chain combines TRBV20-1 with TRBJ2-4, with 13 positions matching TRBD2. The CDR3 extends over 14 amino acids. After removal of 6 bases from V and 7 bases from J, the junction contained 6 bases not matched to a gene. Germline V gene sequence: CDR1 DFQATT, CDR2 SNEGSKA (reference sequence). The CDR3: CSALVTSGRNIQYF. Here the CDR3 DNA reads TGCAGTGCCCTTGTGACTAGCGGGAGGAACATTCAGTACTTC.

This chain connects TRBV3-1 to TRBJ2-1, with D perhaps TRBD1 (5 bases). V lost 1 base and J 3 bases, leaving 10 bases between the germline ends. This CDR3 has 15 residues. CDR1 LGHDT and CDR2 YNNKEL come from the germline V gene (reference sequence). This chain's CDR3 is CASSQGTLIYNEQFF. As DNA, the CDR3 is TGTGCCAGCAGCCAAGGGACACTGATCTACAATGAGCAGTTCTTC.

CDR3 loop: CASSLGRLGETQYF. DNA for the CDR3: TGCGCCAGCAGCTTGGGACGACTGGGAGAGACCCAGTACTTC. The chain couples TRBV5-1 to TRBJ2-5; D not resolved. V dropped 0 bases and J dropped 4 bases, with 10 bases sitting between them. Germline loops: CDR1 SGHRS, CDR2 YFSETQ. The CDR3 length is 14 residues.

The genes are TRBV4-3 and TRBJ2-3; D assignment may be TRBD1 or TRBD2 (5 bases each). The CDR3 runs 16 residues. With 4 bases removed from V and 3 bases from J, the gap between germline ends came to 17 bases. The germline V gene has CDR1 LGHNA and CDR2 YSLEER. CDR3 amino acids: CASSLRRDPGTDTQYF. In DNA, the CDR3 is TGCGCCAGCAGCCTCCGCCGGGACCCTGGAACAGATACGCAGTATTTT.

This clonotype was seen a handful of times. CDR3 sequence (DNA): TGTGCCAGCAGCAACTCCGAGGTGGGAGAGACCCAGTACTTC. Residues: CASSNSEVGETQYF. J is TRBJ2-5 and V is TRBV7-9; D ambiguous. The CDR3 runs to 14 residues. V lost 5 bases, J lost 4 bases, and 14 bases lay in between. Germline V gene lookup returns CDR1 SEHNR and CDR2 FQNEAQ (reference sequence).

This clonotype has ten or more counts. The chain recombines TRBV10-3 with TRBJ2-1, with 8 nucleotides matching TRBD2. With V trimmed by 6 bases and J by 3 bases, 1 base remained unmatched. Germline V gene lookup returns CDR1 ENHRY and CDR2 SYGVKD. This CDR3 region has 13 residues. The CDR3 spells CAISTSGYNEQFF. As DNA, the CDR3 is TGTGCCATCAGCACTAGCGGCTACAATGAGCAGTTCTTC.

This clonotype was seen more than once but under ten times. The V call is TRBV5-1, the J call TRBJ2-3; 16 bases fit TRBD2. Per germline, CDR1 SGHRS and CDR2 YFSETQ. The V gene end was trimmed by 4 bases and the J gene end by 7 bases; junction bases not matched to a gene: 18. This CDR3 has 20 residues. CDR3 amino acids: CASSPGPFSGLAGGPHTQYF. DNA of the CDR3: TGCGCCAGCAGCCCGGGGCCATTTTCGGGACTAGCGGGGGGGCCACATACGCAGTATTTT.

This clonotype has only a few counts. The gene calls are TRBV5-1 and TRBJ2-2; 9 nucleotides match TRBD2. This CDR3 contains 19 residues. CDR1 is SGHRS, CDR2 YFSETQ, per germline. Trimming took 3 bases from V and 5 from J; bases not matched to a gene: 17. DNA of the CDR3: TGCGCCAGCAGCTGGGCGGCCATAGCGGGAGTTGGAGGAACCGGGGAGCTGTTTTTT. Protein sequence: CASSWAAIAGVGGTGELFF.

The J gene is TRBJ2-5, the V gene TRBV7-3; D is unclear. V was clipped by 5 bases and J by 5 bases, with 12 bases between them. This CDR3 contains 13 residues. Germline lookup yields CDR1 SGHTA and CDR2 FQGTGA. In DNA form, the CDR3 reads TGTGCCAGCAGCCTGGTACCGTATGAGACCCAGTACTTC. The encoded protein is CASSLVPYETQYF.

This clonotype was found a few times. The chain uses TRBV7-2 and TRBJ1-4; no clear D gene. This CDR3 has 13 residues. V dropped 1 base and J dropped 3 bases, with 3 bases sitting between them. CDR1 and CDR2 (germline): SGHTA, FQGNSA. Here the CDR3 DNA reads TGTGCCAGCAGCTTAGTGTCTAATGAAAAACTGTTTTTT. This translates into CASSLVSNEKLFF.

This clonotype was seen a handful of times. J is TRBJ1-1 and V is TRBV12-3 or TRBV12-4; 9 bases fit TRBD1. The V and J ends lost 5 bases and 5 bases, in that order; junction bases with no gene match: 12. The CDR3 sequence is 16 residues long. The CDR3 protein is CASSKWDRVLGTEAFF. Written as DNA, the CDR3 is TGTGCCAGCAGTAAGTGGGACAGGGTGCTCGGGACTGAAGCTTTCTTT.

This rearrangement joins TRBV29-1 to TRBJ2-3, with D possibly TRBD1 on 7 matching bases. Germline V lookup: CDR1 SQVTM, CDR2 ANQGSEA. The CDR3 sequence is 15 residues long. Trimming left V 4 bases short and J 3 bases short, with 17 bases between. In nucleotides, the CDR3 is TGCAGCGTTGGCGCGGGACAGACTCGAACAGATACGCAGTATTTT. It translates to CSVGAGQTRTDTQYF.

This clonotype appeared a few times. The chain has TRBV20-1 and TRBJ2-1, with unresolved D. V lost 3 bases and J 3 bases, leaving 12 bases between the germline ends. There are 14 residues in the CDR3. Per the germline V gene, CDR1 is DFQATT and CDR2 is SNEGSKA (reference sequence). CDR3 sequence reads: CSASEGWRYNEQFF. CDR3 bases: TGCAGTGCTAGTGAAGGTTGGCGCTACAATGAGCAGTTCTTC.

In this sample, this clonotype turned up a few times. The chain carries TRBV5-1 and TRBJ1-6; D might be TRBD1 (5 bases). CDR3 length: 15 residues. CDR1 and CDR2 from the germline V gene are SGHRS and YFSETQ. V was trimmed by 0 bases and J by 8 bases, leaving 12 bases between them. CDR3 region: CASSLGQIPDSPLHF. CDR3 nucleotide sequence: TGCGCCAGCAGCTTGGGACAGATTCCCGATTCACCCCTCCACTTT.

The chain recombines TRBV6-5 with TRBJ2-7; tentatively, D is TRBD1 or TRBD2 (5 bases each). CDR1 is MNHEY, CDR2 SVGAGI, per germline. The length of the CDR3 is 14 residues. With 2 bases removed from V and 6 bases from J, the gap between germline ends came to 14 bases. The DNA for the CDR3 is TGTGCCAGCAGTTACCGGAGGCAGGGTCGCGAGCAGTACTTC. Its protein is CASSYRRQGREQYF.

The gene calls are TRBV12-3 or TRBV12-4 and TRBJ2-7, with a weak D call TRBD1 (5 bases). V lost 6 bases, J lost 8 bases, and 17 bases lay in between. The CDR3 has 13 amino acids. This CDR3 reads CASSLGPEQQQYF. CDR3 coding DNA: TGTGCCAGCAGCCTGGGGCCAGAACAACAGCAGTACTTC.

The rearrangement joins TRBV5-1 to TRBJ1-1; a weak D match, TRBD1 (5 bases). The germline gives CDR1 SGHRS, CDR2 YFSETQ. The CDR3 totals 17 residues. Trimming removed 4 bases from V and 4 bases from J, with 23 bases in between. In DNA, the CDR3 is TGCGCCAGCAGCCCGCGACCTCCGAGGGACTCGGGCACTGAAGCTTTCTTT. Its translation is CASSPRPPRDSGTEAFF.

The V and J genes are TRBV28 and TRBJ1-5; no definite D call. Germline V gives CDR1 MDHEN, CDR2 SYDVKM. The V end was cut by 6 bases, the J end by 5 bases, with 8 bases between. The CDR3 is 12 residues long. This CDR3 is CASSFPYQPQHF. CDR3 nucleotides: TGTGCCAGCAGCTTTCCTTATCAGCCCCAGCATTTT. Based on the CDR3 plus reference TRBV28 and TRBJ1-5, the full variable domain is DVKVTQSSRYLVKRTGEKVFLECVQDMDHENMFWYRQDPGLGLRLIYFSYDVKMKEKGDIPEGYSVSREKKERFSLILESASTNQTSMYLCASSFPYQPQHFGDGTRLSIL.

The rearrangement links TRBV5-4 to TRBJ2-3; D is perhaps TRBD1 (6 bases). Trimming pared 4 bases from V and 1 base from J, leaving 19 bases between. The CDR3 consists of 17 residues. Looked up from germline, CDR1 is SGHNT and CDR2 is YYREEE (reference sequence). DNA for the CDR3: TGTGCCAGCAGCCCCTTTATAGGGGGTGGAGGCACAGATACGCAGTATTTT. It codes for CASSPFIGGGGTDTQYF.

This clonotype was seen a few times. The chain joins TRBV19 to TRBJ2-1; the match to TRBD1 covers 8 bases. Germline CDR1 is LNHDA and CDR2 is SQIVND (reference sequence). This CDR3 region has 14 residues. The V gene end was trimmed by 7 bases and the J gene end by 5 bases; junction bases not matched to a gene: 7. The CDR3 DNA sequence: TGTGCCAGTACAGAAGACAGGGGAAACAATGAGCAGTTCTTC. It is translated as CASTEDRGNNEQFF.

The J gene is TRBJ2-3, the V gene TRBV4-1; D uncertain. CDR1 is MGHRA, CDR2 YSYEKL, per germline. V lost 2 bases and J 6 bases, leaving 12 bases between the germline ends. The CDR3 length is 14 residues. CDR3 sequence (DNA): TGCGCCAGCAGCCAACGGCCCCCACTTGATACGCAGTATTTT. Translation gives CASSQRPPLDTQYF.

This clonotype was seen a few times. V usage is TRBV4-2 and J usage is TRBJ2-7, with TRBD2 matching 10 bases. The ends lost 2 bases at V and 4 bases at J; junction bases unmatched: 5. Germline CDR1 is LGHNA and CDR2 is YNFKEQ. This CDR3 region has 15 residues. The CDR3 loop reads CASSQSTSGTYEQYF. In DNA, the CDR3 is TGTGCCAGCAGCCAATCAACTAGCGGGACTTACGAGCAGTACTTC.